The 13 T cell receptor beta chains below all came from one sample that was sequenced in a study of OX40 agonist ivuxolimab in advanced cancers. Assay: immunoSEQ multiplex PCR; the TCRdb copy retains only in-frame clones and omits some. The data show fewer than 20,000 clones, roughly 87% seen once. Specimen: CD4+ or CD8+ T cells sorted from blood, collected in a trial of the OX40 agonist ivuxolimab. The receptors here all came from an adult with an advanced solid tumor such as melanoma, head and neck, liver or kidney cancer.

V gene TRBV5-6 combines with J gene TRBJ2-3; a weak D match, TRBD2 (5 bases). The germline V and J ends were trimmed by 3 bases and 2 bases, with 13 bases remaining between them. The CDR3 is 15 amino acids. CDR1 is SGHDT, CDR2 YYEEEE, per germline. The CDR3 sequence: CASSSGLLVTDTQYF. In nucleotides, the CDR3 is TGTGCCAGCAGCTCCGGACTCCTAGTCACAGATACGCAGTATTTT.

V is TRBV27 and J is TRBJ1-2; 7 bases fit TRBD1. Germline CDR1 MNHEY, CDR2 SMNVEV (reference sequence). The CDR3 extends over 17 amino acids. V shed 0 bases, J shed 0 bases, and the junction held 7 bases outside the gene matches. CDR3 DNA: TGTGCCAGCAGTTTATCGCCCGGGACAGCCACTAACTATGGCTACACCTTC. Amino acid sequence: CASSLSPGTATNYGYTF.

This clone was observed a handful of times. The gene calls are TRBV27 and TRBJ1-1; D gene uncertain. From germline, CDR1 is MNHEY and CDR2 SMNVEV (reference sequence). There are 13 residues in the CDR3. The V end was cut by 5 bases, the J end by 1 base, with 8 bases between. CDR3 bases: TGTGCCAGCAGTGCCTTAGGGAACACTGAAGCTTTCTTT. Its translation is CASSALGNTEAFF.

This chain links TRBV27 with TRBJ2-1; D remains ambiguous. V lost 7 bases to trimming and J lost 5 bases, with 21 bases between them. Germline values: CDR1 MNHEY, CDR2 SMNVEV (reference sequence). This CDR3 has 16 residues. In DNA form, the CDR3 reads TGTGCCAGCAAGACCTCCCCCAATCCCCTAAACAATGAGCAGTTCTTC. Protein product: CASKTSPNPLNNEQFF.

The V call is TRBV27, the J call TRBJ1-2; D is perhaps TRBD1 (6 bases). CDR3 length equals 13 residues. From germline, CDR1 is MNHEY and CDR2 SMNVEV (reference sequence). V was clipped by 2 bases and J by 6 bases, with 10 bases between them. This CDR3 is CASSLGQFNGYTF. CDR3 coding DNA: TGTGCCAGCAGTTTAGGACAGTTTAATGGCTACACCTTC.

The CDR3 DNA is TGTGCCAGCAGTGAAGGTTCGGTAGGCTTGAACACCGGGGAGCTGTTTTTT. Residues: CASSEGSVGLNTGELFF. The chain links TRBV25-1 to TRBJ2-2, with D uncertain. V was shortened by 2 bases and J by 1 base, with 14 bases between the two germline ends. Germline lookup yields CDR1 MGHDK and CDR2 SYGVNS. This CDR3 spans 17 amino acids.

The V call is TRBV29-1, the J call TRBJ2-7; unclear D gene. CDR1 is SQVTM and CDR2 is ANQGSEA in the germline V gene. This CDR3 has 11 residues. Trimming stripped 5 bases from V and 6 bases from J, with 11 bases between. DNA of the CDR3: TGCAGCGTTCGGACCCCCGCCGAGCAGTACTTC. It is translated as CSVRTPAEQYF.

The J gene is TRBJ2-1, the V gene TRBV11-1, with D unresolved. The V and J ends lost 4 bases and 8 bases respectively, with 12 bases between them. Per germline, CDR1 SGHAT and CDR2 FQDESV (reference sequence). The CDR3 consists of 13 residues. CDR3 DNA: TGTGCCAGCAGCTATACCCAGTTGGATGAGCAGTTCTTC. It codes for CASSYTQLDEQFF.

The V and J genes are TRBV6-1 and TRBJ1-1, with a possible D match to TRBD1 (5 bases). Per the germline V gene, CDR1 is MNHNS and CDR2 is SASEGT. This CDR3 has 16 amino acids. Trimming stripped 4 bases from V and 0 bases from J, with 15 bases between. The CDR3 loop reads CASSVPWGSVNTEAFF. DNA for the CDR3: TGTGCCAGCAGTGTTCCCTGGGGGTCCGTGAACACTGAAGCTTTCTTT.

The chain joins TRBV6-1 to TRBJ1-5; 7 bases agree with TRBD1. The CDR3 is made up of 18 amino acids. V shed 0 bases, J shed 0 bases, and the junction held 8 bases outside the gene matches. Germline values: CDR1 MNHNS, CDR2 SASEGT. The CDR3 DNA reads as TGTGCCAGCAGTGAAGCCCCGGGACAGTTCTATAGCAATCAGCCCCAGCATTTT. Amino acids: CASSEAPGQFYSNQPQHF.

The chain combines TRBV9 with TRBJ2-7; D perhaps matches TRBD1 (5 bases). Germline loops: CDR1 SGDLS, CDR2 YYNGEE. CDR3 size: 11 residues. V lost 4 bases to trimming and J lost 6 bases, with 8 bases between them. The CDR3 loop is CASSQGAEQYF. CDR3 nucleotides: TGTGCCAGCAGCCAGGGTGCCGAGCAGTACTTC.

This rearrangement joins TRBV19 to TRBJ2-7; the D gene is possibly TRBD2 (6 bases). CDR1 is LNHDA and CDR2 is SQIVND in the germline V gene (reference sequence). The CDR3 sequence is 12 residues long. V was pared by 5 bases and J by 3 bases, with 8 bases between. CDR3 residues: CASSAGSYEQYF. The DNA of the CDR3 is TGTGCCAGTAGTGCCGGGAGCTACGAGCAGTACTTC. Filled out from reference TRBV19 and TRBJ2-7, the complete variable domain reads DGGITQSPKYLFRKEGQNVTLSCEQNLNHDAMYWYRQDPGQGLRLIYYSQIVNDFQKGDIAEGYSVSREKKESFPLTVTSAQKNPTAFYLCASSAGSYEQYFGPGTRLTVT.

As for this clone: The junction does not match germline at one end; this may be a read error. Other DNA sequences in this specimen translate into the identical CDR3. The chain carries TRBV29-1 and TRBJ2-2, with 8 bases lining up with TRBD1. Germline values: CDR1 SQVTM, CDR2 ANQGSEA. The length of the CDR3 is 14 residues. CDR3 DNA: TGCAGCGTTCCTGGACAGGGAGTTACCGGAGAGCTGTTTTTT. Amino acids: CSVPGQGVTGELFF.